This is a list of T cell receptor beta chains from one sample in a study of blood T cell repertoires in COVID-19. The table came from immunoSEQ multiplex PCR; TCRdb's copy has only in-frame clones and leaves some out. The profile shows hundreds of thousands of clones, roughly 88% of them singletons. Sample: PBMCs or T cells enriched from blood (not recorded which). The receptors derive from a woman between 18 and 30 years old who had been exposed to COVID-19. Both conserved end residues are trimmed from each CDR3. D genes are given only for firm matches. The listing skips clone size in some rows; elsewhere it reads once, few, many or a size class.

CDR3aa: ASSVSHSQETQY
j_gene: TRBJ2-5
abundance: -
v_gene: TRBV9
d_gene: -

CDR3aa: ASSWTGGRTEAF
j_gene: TRBJ1-1
abundance: -
v_gene: TRBV27
d_gene: TRBD1

CDR3aa: ASSSPPLVRAYSNQPQH
j_gene: TRBJ1-5
abundance: -
v_gene: TRBV7-2
d_gene: -

CDR3aa: AISADAGGYT
j_gene: TRBJ1-2
abundance: -
v_gene: TRBV10-3
d_gene: -

CDR3aa: ASSQDGLGSGNTIY
j_gene: TRBJ1-3
abundance: -
v_gene: TRBV4-3
d_gene: -

CDR3aa: ASSLDNNSPLH
j_gene: TRBJ1-6
abundance: -
v_gene: TRBV7-9
d_gene: -

CDR3aa: ASSYGQLNTEAF
j_gene: TRBJ1-1
abundance: -
v_gene: TRBV7-2
d_gene: -

CDR3aa: ASSQRAQEPLYGYT
j_gene: TRBJ1-2
abundance: -
v_gene: TRBV9
d_gene: -

CDR3aa: ASSFGPGYTEAF
j_gene: TRBJ1-1
abundance: few
v_gene: TRBV7-8
d_gene: -

CDR3aa: ASSQDRVGANYGYT
j_gene: TRBJ1-2
abundance: -
v_gene: TRBV4-3
d_gene: -

CDR3aa: ASRAGFTGELF
j_gene: TRBJ2-2
abundance: -
v_gene: TRBV2
d_gene: -

CDR3aa: ATSKNGLAGVNEQF
j_gene: TRBJ2-1
abundance: -
v_gene: TRBV15
d_gene: TRBD2

CDR3aa: ASSQSGSADEQF
j_gene: TRBJ2-1
abundance: -
v_gene: TRBV4-1
d_gene: TRBD2

CDR3aa: ASSYSLARPSSPQH
j_gene: TRBJ1-5
abundance: -
v_gene: TRBV6-5
d_gene: -

CDR3aa: ATSDGTSGGHYNEQF
j_gene: TRBJ2-1
abundance: -
v_gene: TRBV24-1
d_gene: TRBD2

CDR3aa: ASSEDRQETQY
j_gene: TRBJ2-5
abundance: -
v_gene: TRBV19
d_gene: -

CDR3aa: ASPNKNTGELF
j_gene: TRBJ2-2
abundance: -
v_gene: TRBV5-4
d_gene: -

CDR3aa: ASSFFRVMDSPLH
j_gene: TRBJ1-6
abundance: -
v_gene: TRBV7-2
d_gene: -

CDR3aa: ASSLGGRTDTQY
j_gene: TRBJ2-3
abundance: -
v_gene: TRBV19
d_gene: TRBD1

CDR3aa: ASSSPDRANYGYT
j_gene: TRBJ1-2
abundance: -
v_gene: TRBV7-8
d_gene: TRBD1

CDR3aa: ASSPTLALPTSTDTQY
j_gene: TRBJ2-3
abundance: -
v_gene: TRBV18
d_gene: -

CDR3aa: ASSGLAGPIETQY
j_gene: TRBJ2-5
abundance: -
v_gene: TRBV27
d_gene: TRBD2

CDR3aa: ASSTDRVTNEKLF
j_gene: TRBJ1-4
abundance: few
v_gene: TRBV19
d_gene: TRBD1

CDR3aa: ASSYQVDYEQY
j_gene: TRBJ2-7
abundance: -
v_gene: TRBV6-5
d_gene: -

CDR3aa: ASSMRLLDNQPQH
j_gene: TRBJ1-5
abundance: -
v_gene: TRBV19
d_gene: -

CDR3aa: ASSSYRGPPDEQY
j_gene: TRBJ2-7
abundance: few
v_gene: TRBV7-8
d_gene: TRBD1

CDR3aa: ASNRAGGRTGELF
j_gene: TRBJ2-2
abundance: -
v_gene: TRBV7-8
d_gene: TRBD2

CDR3aa: ASSYRAYGGYT
j_gene: TRBJ1-2
abundance: -
v_gene: TRBV27
d_gene: -

CDR3aa: ASSYDTYEQY
j_gene: TRBJ2-7
abundance: -
v_gene: TRBV6-5
d_gene: -

CDR3aa: ASSQRQGLETQY
j_gene: TRBJ2-5
abundance: once
v_gene: TRBV3-1/TRBV3-2
d_gene: TRBD1

CDR3aa: ASSLGGGGYGYT
j_gene: TRBJ1-2
abundance: -
v_gene: TRBV28
d_gene: -